This record covers a single TCR beta chain. Per the original methods: Amplifying reference gene primers gave estimates of nucleated cell counts. Only in-frame clones appear in the TCRdb table, and some are missing; sequencing was by immunoSEQ multiplex PCR. For V, J and clone size, that table is used; D and trimming come from the DNA. Of about 330,000 clones in the sample, around 84% were seen once. The data are from a study of blood T cell repertoires in COVID-19. About the research overall: PBMCs, B-cell-depleted T cells, or T cells provided the cDNA or gDNA that made up the material.

The participants were between about 18 and 89 years old and came from some 23 US areas. In germline, CDR1 is GTSNPN, CDR2 SVGIG (reference sequence). The CDR3 loop spans 13 amino acids. The V end lost 3 bases, the J end lost 1 base, and 9 bases lay between the germline ends. This TCR came from a woman between 18 and 29 years old who had recovered from COVID-19. Sequencing input: PBMCs or T cells enriched from blood (not recorded which). The chain uses TRBV30 and TRBJ2-5; D unresolved. The chain's CDR3 is CAWSRLSQETQYF. In DNA form, the CDR3 reads TGTGCCTGGAGCAGGCTTTCCCAAGAGACCCAGTACTTC.